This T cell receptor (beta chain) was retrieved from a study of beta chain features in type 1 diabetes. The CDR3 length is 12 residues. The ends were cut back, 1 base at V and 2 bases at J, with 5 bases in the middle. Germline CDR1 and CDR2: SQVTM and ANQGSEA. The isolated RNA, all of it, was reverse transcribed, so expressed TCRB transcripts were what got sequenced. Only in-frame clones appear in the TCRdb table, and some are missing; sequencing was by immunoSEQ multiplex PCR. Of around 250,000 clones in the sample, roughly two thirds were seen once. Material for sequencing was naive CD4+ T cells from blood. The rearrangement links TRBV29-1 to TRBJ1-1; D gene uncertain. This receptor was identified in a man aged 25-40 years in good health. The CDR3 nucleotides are TGCAGCGTTGAAGCAGATAACACTGAAGCTTTCTTT. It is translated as CSVEADNTEAFF.